This passage covers 2 T cell receptor beta chains from one sample sequenced in a study of T cell repertoires in cytomegalovirus infection. TCRdb passed the reads through MiXCR, listing each CDR3 protein once. Here the sample spans 360,000 or so distinct CDR3 sequences, roughly 36% being singletons. Antigens of these TCRs are unknown. The material sequenced was cultured PBMCs, taken from culture after CMV antigen stimulation. The receptors stem from a human donor in good health (CMV status not recorded). Some clones in this sample may be carry-over from other donors' samples.

This clonotype has a handful of counts. The rearrangement joins TRBV2 to TRBJ1-5; no firm D call. The CDR3 runs to 14 residues. The V end was cut by 2 bases, the J end by 6 bases, with 11 bases between. CDR1 SNHLY and CDR2 FYNNEI come from the germline V gene. In DNA, the CDR3 is TGTGCCAGCAGTGAACTAATGGTCGGTCAGCCCCAGCATTTT. This gives the protein CASSELMVGQPQHF.

This chain uses TRBV7-6 with TRBJ1-1; tentatively, D is TRBD1 (6 bases). Trimming removed 1 base at V and 3 bases at J, with 18 bases between. CDR1 is SGHVS and CDR2 is FNYEAQ in the germline V gene. The CDR3 totals 17 residues. CDR3 DNA: TGTGCCAGCAGCTTAGTCCGGGGGCTCCGGGGGGACACTGAAGCTTTCTTT. This sequence encodes CASSLVRGLRGDTEAFF.